The clone carrying this T cell receptor beta chain was seen more than once but under ten times. Its antigen is still unknown. CDR3 length equals 13 residues. The V gene's germline CDR1 is DFQATT and CDR2 SNEGSKA (reference sequence). The V gene lost 1 base and the J gene lost 5 bases, with 12 bases spanning the gap. The data originate from a study of T cells after yellow fever vaccination. Study observations and caveats: Reappearance after the booster was observed for most primary-vaccination clones (around 96% CD4, just over 85% CD8). Abundant clonotypes (contaminants from the bulk population) could be present in FACS-sorted repertoires.

TCRdb re-analysed the 5' RACE reads in MiXCR, keeping a single row per CDR3 protein. This sample has 400,000 or so distinct CDR3 sequences, with about 6% found just once. The specimen was PBMCs, collected 5 days after the yellow fever booster vaccination. This chain uses TRBV20-1 with TRBJ2-7, with D maybe TRBD1 (5 bases). The sequence was collected from a man aged 25-45 years who received the YFV17D yellow fever vaccine. The CDR3 DNA follows: TGCAGTGCTAGAGTGGGGCAGAAGAACGAGCAGTACTTC. Its translation is CSARVGQKNEQYF.